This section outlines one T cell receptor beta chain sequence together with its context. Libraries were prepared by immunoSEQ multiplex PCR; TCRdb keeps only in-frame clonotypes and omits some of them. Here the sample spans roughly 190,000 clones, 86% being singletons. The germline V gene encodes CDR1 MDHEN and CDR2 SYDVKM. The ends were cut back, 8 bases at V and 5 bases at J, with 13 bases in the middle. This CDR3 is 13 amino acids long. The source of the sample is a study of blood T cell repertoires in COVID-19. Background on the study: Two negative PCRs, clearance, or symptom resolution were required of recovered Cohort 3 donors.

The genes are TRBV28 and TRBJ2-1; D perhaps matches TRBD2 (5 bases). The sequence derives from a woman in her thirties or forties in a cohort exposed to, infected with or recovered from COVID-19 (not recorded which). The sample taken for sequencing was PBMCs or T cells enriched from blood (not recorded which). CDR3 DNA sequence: TGTGCCAGCGGCCGAGGACTTAACAATGAGCAGTTCTTC. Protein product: CASGRGLNNEQFF.